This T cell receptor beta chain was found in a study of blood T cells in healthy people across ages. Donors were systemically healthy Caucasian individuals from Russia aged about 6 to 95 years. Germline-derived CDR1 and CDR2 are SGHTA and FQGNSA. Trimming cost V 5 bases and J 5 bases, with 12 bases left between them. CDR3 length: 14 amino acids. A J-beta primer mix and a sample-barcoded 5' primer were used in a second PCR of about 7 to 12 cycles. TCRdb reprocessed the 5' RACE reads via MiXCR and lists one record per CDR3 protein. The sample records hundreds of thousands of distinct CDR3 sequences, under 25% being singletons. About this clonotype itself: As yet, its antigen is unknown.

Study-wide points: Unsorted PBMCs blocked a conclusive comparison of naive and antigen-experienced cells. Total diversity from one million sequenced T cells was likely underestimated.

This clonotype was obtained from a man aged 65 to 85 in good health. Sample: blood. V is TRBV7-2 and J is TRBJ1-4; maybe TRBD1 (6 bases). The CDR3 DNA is TGTGCCAGCAGCACCGGGACAAGGAATGAAAAACTGTTTTTT. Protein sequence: CASSTGTRNEKLFF.